The sample holds one count of the clone carrying this T cell receptor beta chain. These data are taken from a study of control samples from healthy donors and cancer patients. From germline, CDR1 is SGHTA and CDR2 FQGTGA. The CDR3 loop spans 15 amino acids. V was pared by 0 bases and J by 3 bases, with 8 bases between. Sequencing was performed with immunoSEQ multiplex PCR; in TCRdb, only in-frame clones are kept and a portion is missing. The sample records about 99,000 clones, 80% to 90% being singletons. J is TRBJ2-2 and V is TRBV7-3; D is unresolved. Sequences were obtained from PBMCs. The TCR sequence derives from a man aged 55-75 years with lung cancer. DNA for the CDR3: TGTGCCAGCAGCTTAACGCCAGAGGACACCGGGGAGCTGTTTTTT. Encoded protein: CASSLTPEDTGELFF.